Below, 27 T cell receptor beta chains from the same sample are listed, as sequenced in a study of shared clonotypes between healthy human individuals. Sequencing used immunoSEQ multiplex PCR; TCRdb keeps in-frame clones, though not all of them. The sample lists 2,500,000 or so clones, about 92% occurring once. Sequenced material: naive CD4+ T cells sorted from blood. Subset here: CD45RA+ positively selected. The source is a man between 18 and 29 years old in good health.

V and J are TRBV7-9 and TRBJ2-6; unclear D gene. CDR3 length: 16 amino acids. Germline assignment: CDR1 SEHNR and CDR2 FQNEAQ (reference sequence). The V gene lost 3 bases and the J gene lost 0 bases, with 9 bases spanning the gap. The CDR3 here is CASSFPTASGANVLTF. In nucleotides, the CDR3 is TGTGCCAGCAGCTTTCCGACGGCCTCTGGGGCCAACGTCCTGACTTTC.

Concerning this clone: The same CDR3 is also encoded by other DNA sequences in this sample. The chain recombines TRBV28 with TRBJ2-3, with 13 bases lining up with TRBD2. The V segment lost 3 bases and the J segment 4 bases; nucleotides outside the gene matches: 4. Germline V gene sequence: CDR1 MDHEN, CDR2 SYDVKM. This CDR3 spans 16 amino acids. The chain's CDR3 is CASSLTSGGSPDTQYF. The CDR3 coding sequence is TGTGCCAGCAGTTTGACTAGCGGGGGGTCACCAGATACGCAGTATTTT.

V and J are TRBV11-2 and TRBJ1-5; 8 bases are a match to TRBD1. This CDR3 has 15 residues. Germline-derived CDR1 and CDR2 are SGHAT and FQNNGV. Germline trimming cut 1 base from V and 4 bases from J; bases unmatched to any gene: 3. The CDR3 DNA reads TGTGCCAGCAGCTTAGTCACAGGGGGAAATCAGCCCCAGCATTTT. As protein: CASSLVTGGNQPQHF.

There are a few counts of this clone. The rearrangement links TRBV30 to TRBJ1-1; 7 nucleotides line up with TRBD1. Germline V gene sequence: CDR1 GTSNPN, CDR2 SVGIG (reference sequence). Trimming cost V 3 bases and J 4 bases; bases outside gene matches: 5. This CDR3 comprises 13 residues. Here the CDR3 reads CAWREQGITEAFF. CDR3 bases: TGTGCCTGGAGGGAACAGGGGATCACTGAAGCTTTCTTT.

CDR3 region: CAWSKNSPTEAFF. The CDR3 DNA reads TGTGCCTGGAGTAAAAACAGTCCCACTGAAGCTTTCTTT. The chain has TRBV30 and TRBJ1-1; D is uncertain. CDR3 length: 13 residues. Germline lookup yields CDR1 GTSNPN and CDR2 SVGIG (reference sequence). Trimming took 2 bases from V and 4 from J, leaving 11 bases between them.

This clone was recorded only once. The chain employs TRBV10-3 and TRBJ2-3; D possibly matches TRBD1 or TRBD2 (5 bases each). The CDR3 spans 15 residues. The V end was cut by 2 bases, the J end by 1 base, with 10 bases between. In germline, CDR1 is ENHRY, CDR2 SYGVKD. The CDR3 sequence is CAISETGTRTDTQYF. CDR3 nucleotide sequence: TGTGCCATCAGTGAGACTGGGACCCGCACAGATACGCAGTATTTT.

This rearrangement joins TRBV27 to TRBJ2-5; 10 nucleotides align to TRBD2. Germline CDR1 and CDR2: MNHEY and SMNVEV (reference sequence). The V gene end was trimmed by 6 bases and the J gene end by 5 bases; junction bases not matched to a gene: 9. The CDR3 covers 15 residues. CDR3 nucleotide sequence: TGTGCCAGCAGGAGCAGCGGGGGGGGAAGGGAGACCCAGTACTTC. This translates into CASRSSGGGRETQYF.

This clone has a handful of counts. Other nucleotide sequences in the sample specify the same CDR3. The chain carries TRBV2 and TRBJ1-2; no clear D. Trimming shortened V by 6 bases and J by 4 bases, and 9 bases separated the two germline ends. CDR3 length: 12 amino acids. Per germline, CDR1 SNHLY and CDR2 FYNNEI. In DNA form, the CDR3 reads TGTGCCAGCAGAGGTTCAGGCTATGGCTACACCTTC. Its protein is CASRGSGYGYTF.

This clone was seen a handful of times. The V and J genes are TRBV19 and TRBJ1-5, with D tentatively TRBD1 (6 bases). Germline-derived CDR1 and CDR2 are LNHDA and SQIVND (reference sequence). The CDR3 is made up of 15 amino acids. Trimming took 5 bases from V and 0 from J, leaving 11 bases between them. The CDR3 nucleotides are TGTGCCAGTAGTTCAACAGGGATTAGCAATCAGCCCCAGCATTTT. Translating gives CASSSTGISNQPQHF. The whole variable domain, remainder taken from reference TRBV19 and TRBJ1-5, is DGGITQSPKYLFRKEGQNVTLSCEQNLNHDAMYWYRQDPGQGLRLIYYSQIVNDFQKGDIAEGYSVSREKKESFPLTVTSAQKNPTAFYLCASSSTGISNQPQHFGDGTRLSIL.

The V and J genes are TRBV19 and TRBJ1-5; D uncertain. The germline gives CDR1 LNHDA, CDR2 SQIVND (reference sequence). This CDR3 has 13 residues. V was clipped by 1 base and J by 4 bases, with 5 bases between them. Written as DNA, the CDR3 is TGTGCCAGTAGTATAGCTGCGAATCAGCCCCAGCATTTT. The encoded protein is CASSIAANQPQHF.

The chain couples TRBV5-1 to TRBJ2-3; 7 bases fit TRBD2. Germline V gene data show CDR1 as SGHRS and CDR2 as YFSETQ. CDR3 length equals 15 residues. V trimming: 4 bases; J trimming: 4 bases; junction bases outside the gene matches: 9. The DNA of the CDR3 is TGCGCCAGCAGCGCGGGACTATTCTCCCCAGATACGCAGTATTTT. Translation: CASSAGLFSPDTQYF.

This chain joins TRBV2 and TRBJ2-3; 8 bases are a match to TRBD2. After removal of 7 bases from V and 0 bases from J, the junction contained 9 bases not matched to a gene. This CDR3 region has 16 residues. Per germline, CDR1 SNHLY and CDR2 FYNNEI. CDR3 sequence (DNA): TGTGCCAGCAAACTCAGGGGACTAGAAAGCACAGATACGCAGTATTTT. It specifies CASKLRGLESTDTQYF.

This clone was seen more than once but under ten times. This chain's CDR3 is CASSEEVVGNQPQHF. Written as DNA, the CDR3 is TGTGCCAGCAGTGAGGAGGTTGTCGGTAATCAGCCCCAGCATTTT. The chain couples TRBV2 to TRBJ1-5; D not resolved. Trimming took off 3 bases at V and 4 bases at J, with 13 bases between the two ends. In germline, CDR1 is SNHLY, CDR2 FYNNEI. The CDR3 is made up of 15 amino acids.

The rearrangement uses TRBV29-1 and TRBJ2-7; weak D call: TRBD2 (5 bases). The CDR3 spans 13 residues. CDR1 and CDR2 (germline): SQVTM, ANQGSEA. With 0 bases removed from V and 4 bases from J, the gap between germline ends came to 10 bases. The CDR3 DNA is TGCAGCGTTGAAGATCCGACGGGGTACGAGCAGTACTTC. Encoded protein: CSVEDPTGYEQYF.

The genes are TRBV9 and TRBJ1-4, with 7 bases fitting TRBD1. V lost 0 bases and J lost 7; bases outside the gene matches: 3. The CDR3 spans 14 residues. CDR1 is SGDLS, CDR2 YYNGEE, per germline. CDR3 DNA sequence: TGTGCCAGCAGCGTAGGGGCAGGGGGTGAAAAACTGTTTTTT. Protein: CASSVGAGGEKLFF.

The chain has TRBV6-6 and TRBJ1-2; no definite D call. Per germline, CDR1 MNHNY and CDR2 SVGAGI (reference sequence). The V end was cut by 4 bases, the J end by 3 bases, with 9 bases between. This CDR3 region has 13 residues. The CDR3 nucleotides read TGTGCCAGCAGTTTTGAAAAGTACTATGGCTACACCTTC. Its protein product is CASSFEKYYGYTF.

This clone was recorded only once. This chain links TRBV19 with TRBJ1-5, with 7 nucleotides matching TRBD1. Germline CDR1 LNHDA, CDR2 SQIVND (reference sequence). This CDR3 comprises 17 residues. The trim removed 4 bases at V and 6 bases at J, leaving 15 bases unmatched. The DNA for the CDR3 is TGTGCCAGTAGTAAGGGGACACAGGGGAAGATAGTTCAGCCCCAGCATTTT. It encodes CASSKGTQGKIVQPQHF.

This chain links TRBV10-1 with TRBJ1-1; unclear D gene. This CDR3 is built from 13 residues. V was clipped by 0 bases and J by 6 bases, with 8 bases between them. Germline CDR1 and CDR2: WNHNN and SYGVQD (reference sequence). The CDR3 DNA reads as TGCGCCAGCAGTGAGTCTACGGCAGCTGAAGCTTTCTTT. It is translated as CASSESTAAEAFF.

The chain combines TRBV6-4 with TRBJ1-2; no clear D. This CDR3 contains 18 residues. V was pared by 4 bases and J by 3 bases, with 24 bases between. Germline loops: CDR1 MRHNA, CDR2 SNTAGT. The CDR3 here is CASSVPPPRTPFYYGYTF. In DNA form, the CDR3 reads TGTGCCAGCAGTGTCCCCCCCCCTCGTACTCCCTTCTACTATGGCTACACCTTC.

The chain links TRBV27 to TRBJ2-7, with D perhaps TRBD1 or TRBD2 (6 bases each). V dropped 5 bases and J dropped 3 bases, with 17 bases sitting between them. Per the germline V gene, CDR1 is MNHEY and CDR2 is SMNVEV (reference sequence). The CDR3 loop spans 15 amino acids. The CDR3 sequence: CASSPMRDKYYEQYF. The CDR3 bases are TGTGCCAGCAGTCCGATGCGGGACAAGTACTACGAGCAGTACTTC.

The chain carries TRBV2 and TRBJ2-3, with 14 bases that match TRBD2. This CDR3 comprises 16 residues. Trimming cost V 8 bases and J 4 bases; bases outside gene matches: 8. Germline V CDR1 and CDR2: SNHLY, FYNNEI. For the CDR3, the DNA is TGTGCCAGCCGCGGGACTAGCGGGGGCGGGGCAGATACGCAGTATTTT. Translation gives CASRGTSGGGADTQYF. The full variable domain, rest sourced from reference TRBV2 and TRBJ2-3, is EPEVTQTPSHQVTQMGQEVILRCVPISNHLYFYWYRQILGQKVEFLVSFYNNEISEKSEIFDDQFSVERPDGSNFTLKIRSTKLEDSAMYFCASRGTSGGGADTQYFGPGTRLTVL.

The genes are TRBV7-3 and TRBJ2-2; D is ambiguous. Germline V gives CDR1 SGHTA, CDR2 FQGTGA. V was shortened by 5 bases and J by 0 bases, with 13 bases between the two germline ends. This CDR3 has 16 residues. CDR3 nucleotides: TGTGCCAGCAGCCCAACTCCATCCGCGAACACCGGGGAGCTGTTTTTT. As protein: CASSPTPSANTGELFF.

This clone was seen only once. The chain is built from TRBV9 and TRBJ2-3; unclear D gene. V shed 6 bases and J shed 0 bases, with 14 bases lying between them. This CDR3 is built from 15 residues. Germline assignment: CDR1 SGDLS and CDR2 YYNGEE. The CDR3 DNA reads as TGTGCCAGCACCCGTTCCGGCTCTAGCACAGATACGCAGTATTTT. Translated: CASTRSGSSTDTQYF. The full variable domain, its missing parts supplied by reference TRBV9 and TRBJ2-3, is DSGVTQTPKHLITATGQRVTLRCSPRSGDLSVYWYQQSLDQGLQFLIQYYNGEERAKGNILERFSAQQFPDLHSELNLSSLELGDSALYFCASTRSGSSTDTQYFGPGTRLTVL.

This clone was detected once. V is TRBV30 and J is TRBJ2-1; perhaps TRBD2 as D (5 bases). Germline CDR1 is GTSNPN and CDR2 is SVGIG (reference sequence). Deletions cut 0 bases from V and 6 bases from J, with 15 bases between. The CDR3 runs 15 residues. The chain's CDR3 is CAWSVHRERSNEQFF. The DNA for the CDR3 is TGTGCCTGGAGTGTACATCGGGAAAGGAGCAATGAGCAGTTCTTC.

The CDR3 sequence is CASSQDRNYEQYF. In DNA, the CDR3 is TGTGCCAGCAGCCAAGATCGGAATTACGAGCAGTACTTC. V gene TRBV4-2 combines with J gene TRBJ2-5; D call uncertain. With the DNA end fitting TRBJ2-7 better, the J assignment may be wrong. CDR1 is LGHNA and CDR2 is YNFKEQ in the germline V gene. The CDR3 extends over 13 amino acids.

This clone was seen a single time. The genes are TRBV5-4 and TRBJ2-5; D tentatively fits TRBD1 or TRBD2 (5 bases each). V dropped 6 bases and J dropped 2 bases, with 11 bases sitting between them. Germline V gene data show CDR1 as SGHNT and CDR2 as YYREEE (reference sequence). This CDR3 spans 13 amino acids. Written as DNA, the CDR3 is TGTGCCAGCACCCAGGGACCACAAGAGACCCAGTACTTC. Amino acids: CASTQGPQETQYF.

This clone showed up just once. CDR3 DNA: TGTGCCTGCCGTCTCGGGGGGTCTGGAGGCTACACCTTC. As protein: CACRLGGSGGYTF. The rearrangement joins TRBV30 to TRBJ1-2, with a weak D call TRBD1 (5 bases). This CDR3 region has 13 residues. The V end lost 6 bases, the J end lost 8 bases, and 19 bases lay between the germline ends. Germline lookup yields CDR1 GTSNPN and CDR2 SVGIG (reference sequence).